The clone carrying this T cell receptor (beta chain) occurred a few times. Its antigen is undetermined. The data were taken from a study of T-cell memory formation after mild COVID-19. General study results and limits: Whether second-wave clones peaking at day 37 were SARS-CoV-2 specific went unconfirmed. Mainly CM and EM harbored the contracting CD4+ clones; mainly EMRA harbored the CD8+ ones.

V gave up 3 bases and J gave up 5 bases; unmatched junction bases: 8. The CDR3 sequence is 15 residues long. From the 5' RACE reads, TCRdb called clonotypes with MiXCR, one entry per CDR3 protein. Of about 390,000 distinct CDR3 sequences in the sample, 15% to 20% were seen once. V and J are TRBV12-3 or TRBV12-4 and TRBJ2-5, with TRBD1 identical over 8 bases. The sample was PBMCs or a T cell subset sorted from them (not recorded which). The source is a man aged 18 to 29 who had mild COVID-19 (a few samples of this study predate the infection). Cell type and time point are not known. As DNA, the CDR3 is TGTGCCAGCAGTTTGTTGGACAGGGATGAGGAGACCCAGTACTTC. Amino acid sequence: CASSLLDRDEETQYF.